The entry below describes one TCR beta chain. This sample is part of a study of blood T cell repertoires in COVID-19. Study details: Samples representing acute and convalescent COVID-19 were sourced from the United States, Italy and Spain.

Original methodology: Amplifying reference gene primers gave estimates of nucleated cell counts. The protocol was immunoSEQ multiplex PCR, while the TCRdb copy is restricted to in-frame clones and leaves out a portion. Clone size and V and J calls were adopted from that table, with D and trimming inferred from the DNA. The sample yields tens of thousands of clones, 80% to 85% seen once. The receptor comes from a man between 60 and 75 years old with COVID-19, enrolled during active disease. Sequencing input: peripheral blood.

In nucleotides, the CDR3 is TGCAGTGCTAGTTCGGCGGGAGTGGATACGCAGTATTTT. Translating it yields CSASSAGVDTQYF. The chain couples TRBV20-1 to TRBJ2-3; 7 bases are shared with TRBD2. V shed 3 bases and J 6 bases; nucleotides not matched to a gene: 6. Germline CDR1 reads DFQATT; CDR2 reads SNEGSKA (reference sequence). The CDR3 loop spans 13 amino acids.